The 26 T cell receptor beta chains reported below all come from one sample, sequenced in a study of identical twins. Each CDR3 protein is one row after TCRdb ran MiXCR on the 5' RACE reads. The sample lists roughly 1.6 million distinct CDR3 sequences, about 32% occurring once. Sequenced sample: cord blood. These receptors were taken from a newborn girl in good health.

This clonotype has more than one count but fewer than ten. The rearrangement links TRBV4-1 to TRBJ2-7; either TRBD1 or TRBD2 may fit D (5 bases each). V lost 1 base and J 2 bases, leaving 9 bases between the germline ends. The CDR3 is 14 amino acids. CDR1 and CDR2 from the germline V gene are MGHRA and YSYEKL. The DNA for the CDR3 is TGCGCCAGCAGCCAAGGGGGGAACACCTACGAGCAGTACTTC. It yields the protein CASSQGGNTYEQYF.

The CDR3 DNA reads as TGCGCCAGCATGGCAGGGGGGATTACGGAGACCCAGTACTTC. It is translated as CASMAGGITETQYF. J is TRBJ2-5 and V is TRBV5-1, with D perhaps matching TRBD1 (7 bases). This CDR3 spans 14 amino acids. Deletions cut 6 bases from V and 5 bases from J, with 17 bases between. CDR1 SGHRS and CDR2 YFSETQ come from the germline V gene.

This clonotype was counted at least ten times. The chain combines TRBV10-3 with TRBJ2-3; the D gene is possibly TRBD2 (5 bases). The CDR3 sequence is 14 residues long. V shed 1 base and J shed 0 bases, with 5 bases lying between them. The germline V gene encodes CDR1 ENHRY and CDR2 SYGVKD. The CDR3 nucleotides read TGTGCCATCAGTGAGTGGACTAGCACAGATACGCAGTATTTT. It encodes CAISEWTSTDTQYF.

The chain is built from TRBV6-8 and TRBJ2-5, with 8 bases aligning to TRBD2. Germline loops: CDR1 MNHGY, CDR2 SAAAGT. The CDR3 length is 15 residues. V was pared by 2 bases and J by 11 bases, with 13 bases of the junction left unmatched. CDR3 sequence (DNA): TGTGCCAGCAGTTACGATGCGGGAGGTCGGAATGAGCAGTACTTC. As protein: CASSYDAGGRNEQYF.

This clonotype has ten or more counts. This rearrangement joins TRBV4-2 to TRBJ1-4; D perhaps matches TRBD1 (5 bases). From germline, CDR1 is LGHNA and CDR2 YNFKEQ. The CDR3 is 14 residues long. V lost 4 bases and J 4 bases, leaving 10 bases between the germline ends. CDR3 region: CASSLTRGNEKLFF. The CDR3 DNA reads TGTGCCAGCAGCCTGACGAGGGGTAATGAAAAACTGTTTTTT.

This clonotype was detected only a few times. The chain carries TRBV6-1 and TRBJ1-2, with D perhaps TRBD1 (6 bases). The CDR3 runs 13 residues. Germline assignment: CDR1 MNHNS and CDR2 SASEGT. Deletions cut 6 bases from V and 5 bases from J, with 13 bases between. Here the CDR3 reads CASRGGTLYGYTF. As DNA, the CDR3 is TGTGCCAGCAGGGGGGGCACTTTATATGGCTACACCTTC.

The gene calls are TRBV6-2 or TRBV6-3 and TRBJ1-5; unclear D gene. This CDR3 is 15 amino acids long. V was cut by 2 bases and J by 0 bases, with 8 bases left in between. Per germline, CDR1 MNHEY and CDR2 SVGEGT. CDR3 region: CASSYQAYSNQPQHF. CDR3 DNA: TGTGCCAGCAGTTACCAGGCCTATAGCAATCAGCCCCAGCATTTT.

This clonotype was picked up many times. The chain couples TRBV27 to TRBJ2-7; 8 nucleotides match TRBD1. The germline gives CDR1 MNHEY, CDR2 SMNVEV (reference sequence). J was trimmed by 4 bases and V by 2 bases; bases with no gene match: 4. CDR3 size: 14 residues. The DNA for the CDR3 is TGTGCCAGCAGTTTAATACAGGGGGTTTACGAGCAGTACTTC. It encodes CASSLIQGVYEQYF.

V is TRBV20-1 and J is TRBJ2-7; the match to TRBD1 covers 7 bases. The germline V gene encodes CDR1 DFQATT and CDR2 SNEGSKA (reference sequence). Trimming at V came to 3 bases and at J to 4 bases, leaving 6 bases not matched to a gene. The CDR3 extends over 13 amino acids. The CDR3 reads CSASRDSDYEQYF. In nucleotides, the CDR3 is TGCAGTGCTAGTAGGGACAGCGATTACGAGCAGTACTTC.

This clonotype was seen only a few times. The V and J genes are TRBV20-1 and TRBJ2-5; D is unresolved. Between the trimmed V and J ends, which lost 3 bases and 6 bases, there was a span of 8 bases. The CDR3 sequence is 11 residues long. CDR1 is DFQATT, CDR2 SNEGSKA, per germline (reference sequence). The CDR3 loop is CSARQGQTQYF. The CDR3 nucleotides are TGCAGTGCTAGGCAAGGACAGACCCAGTACTTC.

V is TRBV12-3 or TRBV12-4 and J is TRBJ2-1; 12 positions agree with TRBD2. Losses at the gene ends were 3 bases for V and 7 bases for J; bases not matched to a gene: 13. The CDR3 runs to 18 residues. The CDR3 DNA is TGTGCCAGCAGTTTTCCGACCCTAACTAGCGGGAGGATGAATGAGCAGTTCTTC. Translation gives CASSFPTLTSGRMNEQFF.

The sample holds a few counts of this clonotype. The V and J genes are TRBV6-6 and TRBJ1-2, with D tentatively TRBD1 (6 bases). The V end was cut by 8 bases, the J end by 2 bases, with 9 bases between. Germline CDR1 reads MNHNY; CDR2 reads SVGAGI (reference sequence). CDR3 length equals 12 residues. CDR3 residues: CASYGQNYGYTF. The CDR3 region has the DNA TGTGCCAGCTATGGACAGAACTATGGCTACACCTTC.

The genes are TRBV4-1 and TRBJ1-2; TRBD1 aligns across 8 bases. The CDR3 loop spans 14 amino acids. Trimming at V came to 3 bases and at J to 7 bases, leaving 7 bases not matched to a gene. Germline V gene data show CDR1 as MGHRA and CDR2 as YSYEKL. The CDR3 loop reads CASSHADRVVGYTF. CDR3 bases: TGCGCCAGCAGCCACGCGGACAGGGTGGTTGGCTACACCTTC.

This clonotype was seen at least ten times. The J gene is TRBJ2-5, the V gene TRBV28; D is ambiguous. Germline loops: CDR1 MDHEN, CDR2 SYDVKM. The V and J ends lost 2 bases and 5 bases respectively, with 9 bases between them. The CDR3 loop spans 13 amino acids. This CDR3 reads CASSLPGLETQYF. CDR3 bases: TGTGCCAGCAGTTTACCCGGGCTTGAGACCCAGTACTTC.

This clonotype showed up just a few times. The V call is TRBV2, the J call TRBJ2-1; D is uncertain. This CDR3 is built from 11 residues. With 8 bases removed from V and 4 bases from J, the gap between germline ends came to 6 bases. Germline CDR1 reads SNHLY; CDR2 reads FYNNEI. CDR3 sequence reads: CASQSYNEQFF. The CDR3 DNA is TGTGCCAGCCAGTCGTACAATGAGCAGTTCTTC. The variable domain in full, with the rest retrieved from reference TRBV2 and TRBJ2-1, is EPEVTQTPSHQVTQMGQEVILRCVPISNHLYFYWYRQILGQKVEFLVSFYNNEISEKSEIFDDQFSVERPDGSNFTLKIRSTKLEDSAMYFCASQSYNEQFFGPGTRLTVL.

This clonotype was found many times. One end of the junction is discordant with germline, which a read error may explain. The CDR3 is CASSLASGRLTDTQYF. The CDR3 DNA sequence: TGCGCCAGCAGCTTGGCTAGCGGGAGGCTCACAGATACCCAGTATTTT. The chain employs TRBV5-1 and TRBJ2-3; 11 nucleotides agree with TRBD2. The germline V gene has CDR1 SGHRS and CDR2 YFSETQ. The CDR3 sequence is 16 residues long. The full variable domain, its missing parts supplied by reference TRBV5-1 and TRBJ2-3, is KAGVTQTPRYLIKTRGQQVTLSCSPISGHRSVSWYQQTPGQGLQFLFEYFSETQRNKGNFPGRFSGRQFSNSRSEMNVSTLELGDSALYLCASSLASGRLTDTQYFGPGTRLTVL.

This rearrangement joins TRBV28 to TRBJ2-5; unclear D gene. V was shortened by 2 bases and J by 11 bases, with 15 bases between the two germline ends. Germline V gene data show CDR1 as MDHEN and CDR2 as SYDVKM. This CDR3 spans 13 amino acids. DNA for the CDR3: TGTGCCAGCAGTTTAGGCGACGCCTACGGGCAGTACTTC. Residues: CASSLGDAYGQYF.

In this sample, this clonotype turned up many times. The gene calls are TRBV28 and TRBJ2-7; D could derive from TRBD1 or TRBD2 (5 bases each). CDR3 length equals 15 residues. The V and J ends lost 8 bases and 6 bases respectively, with 23 bases between them. Germline loops: CDR1 MDHEN, CDR2 SYDVKM. This CDR3 is CASSLDLGVYREQYF. The CDR3 bases are TGTGCCAGCTCCCTGGACTTAGGGGTTTACCGCGAGCAGTACTTC.

This clonotype has more than one count but fewer than ten. The V gene is TRBV4-2, the J gene TRBJ2-4, with TRBD1 identical over 10 bases. V dropped 0 bases and J dropped 6; count of bases not matched to a gene: 8. This CDR3 contains 17 residues. Germline CDR1 and CDR2: LGHNA and YNFKEQ. The CDR3 reads CASSQEGTGARLNIQYF. The CDR3 coding sequence is TGTGCCAGCAGCCAAGAAGGGACAGGGGCTCGGCTAAACATTCAGTACTTC.

This clonotype showed up many times. The chain recombines TRBV28 with TRBJ2-1; 9 bases are shared with TRBD2. The CDR3 spans 15 residues. CDR1 is MDHEN and CDR2 is SYDVKM in the germline V gene. The V segment lost 5 bases and the J segment 4 bases; nucleotides outside the gene matches: 6. The CDR3 DNA is TGTGCCAGCAGTCTTCCGGGACTAGCTTACAATGAGCAGTTCTTC. Protein sequence: CASSLPGLAYNEQFF.

This clonotype was seen more than once but under ten times. The V and J genes are TRBV5-1 and TRBJ1-2; 7 bases align to TRBD1. Germline V lookup: CDR1 SGHRS, CDR2 YFSETQ. Trimming removed 4 bases from V and 5 bases from J; junction bases left unmatched: 8. CDR3 length: 14 amino acids. CDR3 residues: CASSPTGTRYGYTF. In DNA, the CDR3 is TGCGCCAGCAGCCCGACAGGGACTCGGTATGGCTACACCTTC.

The chain joins TRBV20-1 to TRBJ2-7; D not resolved. V shed 3 bases and J shed 7 bases, with 19 bases lying between them. Germline CDR1 is DFQATT and CDR2 is SNEGSKA (reference sequence). This CDR3 region has 14 residues. The chain's CDR3 is CSASISLNSNEQYF. CDR3 DNA sequence: TGCAGTGCTAGCATCAGCCTAAACTCCAATGAGCAGTACTTC.

The chain employs TRBV11-3 and TRBJ2-1; D may be TRBD1 (5 bases). CDR3 length: 14 amino acids. Germline values: CDR1 SGHNT, CDR2 YENEEA. V gave up 5 bases and J gave up 6 bases, with 14 bases separating them. Written as DNA, the CDR3 is TGTGCCAGCAGCACAGGTATAGTAGGCAATGAGCAGTTCTTC. Its translation: CASSTGIVGNEQFF.

Comments on this clonotype: Compared with germline, one end of the junction differs, possibly owing to a read error. V usage is TRBV27 and J usage is TRBJ2-1; unclear D gene. Germline V gene lookup returns CDR1 MNHEY and CDR2 SMNVEV (reference sequence). The CDR3 totals 13 residues. CDR3 in DNA: TGTGCCGGCAGTCCCGACAACTACAATGAGCAGTTCTTC. Translation gives CAGSPDNYNEQFF.

In its sample, this clonotype was seen once. This sequence joins TRBV7-2 and TRBJ2-7; 10 bases fit TRBD1. Germline CDR1 reads SGHTA; CDR2 reads FQGNSA. The CDR3 extends over 15 amino acids. Unmatched junction bases numbered 9, after V lost 5 bases and J lost 5 bases. The CDR3 sequence is CASSAGDRGLNEQYF. CDR3 in DNA: TGTGCCAGCAGCGCCGGTGACAGGGGGCTCAACGAGCAGTACTTC.

The genes are TRBV6-2 or TRBV6-3 and TRBJ2-1, with 10 bases matching TRBD2. This CDR3 comprises 15 residues. The V segment lost 4 bases and the J segment 12 bases; nucleotides outside the gene matches: 12. Germline V lookup: CDR1 MNHEY, CDR2 SVGEGT. For the CDR3, the DNA is TGTGCCAGCAGTTCAGTAGCGGGGGGACCTCCGAGGCAGTTCTTC. It is translated as CASSSVAGGPPRQFF.